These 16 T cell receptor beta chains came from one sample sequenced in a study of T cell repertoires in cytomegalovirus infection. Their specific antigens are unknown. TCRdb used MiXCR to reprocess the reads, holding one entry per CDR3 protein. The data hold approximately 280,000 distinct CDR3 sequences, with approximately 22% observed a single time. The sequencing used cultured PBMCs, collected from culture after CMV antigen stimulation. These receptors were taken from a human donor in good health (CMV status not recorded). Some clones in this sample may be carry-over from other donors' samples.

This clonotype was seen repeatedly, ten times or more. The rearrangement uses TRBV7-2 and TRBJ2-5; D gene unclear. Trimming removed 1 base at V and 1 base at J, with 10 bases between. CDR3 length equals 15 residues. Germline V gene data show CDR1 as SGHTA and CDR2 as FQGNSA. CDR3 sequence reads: CASSLESLGQETQYF. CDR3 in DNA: TGTGCCAGCAGCTTAGAGTCCCTTGGCCAAGAGACCCAGTACTTC.

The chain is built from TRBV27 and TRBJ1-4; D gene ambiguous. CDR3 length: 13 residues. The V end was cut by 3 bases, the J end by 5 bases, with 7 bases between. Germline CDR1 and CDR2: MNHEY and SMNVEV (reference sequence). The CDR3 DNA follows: TGTGCCAGCAGTTTTCGTCAGAATGAAAAACTGTTTTTT. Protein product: CASSFRQNEKLFF. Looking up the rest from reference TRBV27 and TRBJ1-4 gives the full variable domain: EAQVTQNPRYLITVTGKKLTVTCSQNMNHEYMSWYRQDPGLGLRQIYYSMNVEVTDKGDVPEGYKVSRKEKRNFPLILESPSPNQTSLYFCASSFRQNEKLFFGSGTQLSVL.

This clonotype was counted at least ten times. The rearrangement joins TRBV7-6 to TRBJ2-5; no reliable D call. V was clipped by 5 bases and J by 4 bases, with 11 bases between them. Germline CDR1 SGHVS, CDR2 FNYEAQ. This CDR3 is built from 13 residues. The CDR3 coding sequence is TGTGCCAGCAGCAGGGATACTTTAGAGACCCAGTACTTC. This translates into CASSRDTLETQYF.

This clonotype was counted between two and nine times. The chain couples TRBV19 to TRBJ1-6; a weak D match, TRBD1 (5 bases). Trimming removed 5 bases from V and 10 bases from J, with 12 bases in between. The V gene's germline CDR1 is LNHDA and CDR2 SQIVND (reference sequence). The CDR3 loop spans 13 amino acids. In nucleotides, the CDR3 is TGTGCCAGTAGTGAGACGGCAGGGTCACCCCTCCACTTT. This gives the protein CASSETAGSPLHF.

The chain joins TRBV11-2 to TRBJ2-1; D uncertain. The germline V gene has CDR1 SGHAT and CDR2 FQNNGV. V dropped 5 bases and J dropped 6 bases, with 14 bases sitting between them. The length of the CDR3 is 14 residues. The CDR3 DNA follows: TGTGCCAGCAGCCCCCCCCCCGTATCCAATGAGCAGTTCTTC. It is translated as CASSPPPVSNEQFF.

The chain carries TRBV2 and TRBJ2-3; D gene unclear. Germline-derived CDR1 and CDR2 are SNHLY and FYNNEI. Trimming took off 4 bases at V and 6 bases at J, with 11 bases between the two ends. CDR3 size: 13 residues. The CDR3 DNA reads TGTGCCAGCAGTGCGGTGCACTTGGATACGCAGTATTTT. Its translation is CASSAVHLDTQYF.

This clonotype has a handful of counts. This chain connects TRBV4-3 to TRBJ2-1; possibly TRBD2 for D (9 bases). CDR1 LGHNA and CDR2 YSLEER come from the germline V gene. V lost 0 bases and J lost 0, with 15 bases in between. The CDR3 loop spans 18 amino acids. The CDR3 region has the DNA TGCGCCAGCAGCCAAGATCCTAGCGGGACAGGCTCCTACAATGAGCAGTTCTTC. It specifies CASSQDPSGTGSYNEQFF.

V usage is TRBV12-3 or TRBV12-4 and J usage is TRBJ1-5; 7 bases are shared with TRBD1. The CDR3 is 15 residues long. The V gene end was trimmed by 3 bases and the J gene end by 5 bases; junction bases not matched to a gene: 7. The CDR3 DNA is TGTGCCAGCAGTTTGGGGTCAGGGGGTGATCAGCCCCAGCATTTT. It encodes CASSLGSGGDQPQHF.

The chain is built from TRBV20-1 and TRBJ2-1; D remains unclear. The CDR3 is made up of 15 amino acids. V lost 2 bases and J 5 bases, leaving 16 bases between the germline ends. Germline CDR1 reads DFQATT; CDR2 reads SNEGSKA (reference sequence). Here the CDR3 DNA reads TGCAGTGCTAGACCGCGGCCCCCCATCGACAATGAGCAGTTCTTC. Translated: CSARPRPPIDNEQFF.

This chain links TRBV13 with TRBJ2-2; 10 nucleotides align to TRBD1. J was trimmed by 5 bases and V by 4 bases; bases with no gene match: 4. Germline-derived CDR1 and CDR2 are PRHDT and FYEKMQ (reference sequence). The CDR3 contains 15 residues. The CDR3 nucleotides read TGTGCCAGCAGCTCCAGGGACAGGGGAACCGGGGAGCTGTTTTTT. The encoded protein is CASSSRDRGTGELFF.

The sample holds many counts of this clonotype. CDR3 DNA sequence: TGTGCCAGCAGCTTATGGACCCGGGGTACTGAAGCTTTCTTT. Translated: CASSLWTRGTEAFF. The rearrangement joins TRBV7-2 to TRBJ1-1; D unclear. CDR1 and CDR2 from the germline V gene are SGHTA and FQGNSA. V was trimmed by 2 bases and J by 5 bases, leaving 12 bases between them. This CDR3 is 14 amino acids long.

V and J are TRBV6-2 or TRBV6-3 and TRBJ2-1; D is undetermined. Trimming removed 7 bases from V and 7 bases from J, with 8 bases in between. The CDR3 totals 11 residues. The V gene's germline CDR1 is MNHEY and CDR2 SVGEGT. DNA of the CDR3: TGTGCCAGCACGGATCATAATGAGCAGTTCTTC. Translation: CASTDHNEQFF.

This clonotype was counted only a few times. In DNA form, the CDR3 reads TGTGCCAGCAGCACACAGGTATACCGCCCGAACACCGGGGAGCTGTTTTTT. Translating gives CASSTQVYRPNTGELFF. The V call is TRBV5-8, the J call TRBJ2-2, with D tentatively TRBD1 (5 bases). Germline V gene sequence: CDR1 SGHTS, CDR2 YDEGEE. This CDR3 is 17 amino acids long. V lost 4 bases and J 0 bases, leaving 16 bases between the germline ends.

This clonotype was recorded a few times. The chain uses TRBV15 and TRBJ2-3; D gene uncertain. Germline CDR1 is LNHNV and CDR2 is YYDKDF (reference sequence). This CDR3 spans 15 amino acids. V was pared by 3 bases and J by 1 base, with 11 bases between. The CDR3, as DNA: TGTGCCACCAGCAGTGATCGGAACGGCACAGATACGCAGTATTTT. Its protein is CATSSDRNGTDTQYF.

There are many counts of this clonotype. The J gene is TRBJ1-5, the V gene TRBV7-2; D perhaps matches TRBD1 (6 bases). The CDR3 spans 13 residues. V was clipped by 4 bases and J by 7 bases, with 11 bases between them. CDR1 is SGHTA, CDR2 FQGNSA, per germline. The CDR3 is CASSSAGGQPQHF. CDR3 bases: TGTGCCAGCAGCTCAGCGGGGGGCCAGCCCCAGCATTTT.

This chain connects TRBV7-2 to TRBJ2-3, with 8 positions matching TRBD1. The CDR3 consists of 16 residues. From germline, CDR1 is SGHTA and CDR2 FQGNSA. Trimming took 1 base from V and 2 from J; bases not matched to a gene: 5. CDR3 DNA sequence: TGTGCCAGCAGCTTAGGTGGACAGGGATTCACAGATACGCAGTATTTT. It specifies CASSLGGQGFTDTQYF.